The 26 T cell receptor beta chains in this list originate from one sample, sequenced in a study of T-cell reconstitution after alpha-beta-depleted transplantation in children. Unique molecular identifiers were built into the TCRbeta library. TCRdb recomputed calls from the PCR reads with MiXCR, one row per CDR3 protein. Of hundreds of thousands of distinct CDR3 sequences in the sample, roughly 10% were seen once. Sample: PBMCs, taken before TCRalphabeta/CD19-depleted stem cell transplant. The receptor source for this set is a child aged 2-15 years with inherited bone marrow failure, due to receive a stem cell transplant.

This clonotype was counted at least ten times. The genes are TRBV7-9 and TRBJ2-5, with 7 bases lining up with TRBD1. CDR1 and CDR2 (germline): SEHNR, FQNEAQ (reference sequence). Unmatched junction bases numbered 4, after V lost 5 bases and J lost 1 base. The CDR3 has 14 amino acids. In nucleotides, the CDR3 is TGTGCCAGCAGCGACAGGGCGGCCCAAGAGACCCAGTACTTC. This translates into CASSDRAAQETQYF.

The sample holds many counts of this clonotype. This chain joins TRBV25-1 and TRBJ2-5; D unresolved. The germline V gene has CDR1 MGHDK and CDR2 SYGVNS. The germline V and J ends were trimmed by 6 bases and 5 bases, with 13 bases remaining between them. The CDR3 runs to 13 residues. CDR3 nucleotide sequence: TGTGCCAGCAGCGAGGCTGGGCGGGAGACCCAGTACTTC. It translates to CASSEAGRETQYF.

This rearrangement joins TRBV5-1 to TRBJ2-2, with D possibly being TRBD2 (5 bases). CDR3 length: 15 amino acids. Trimming stripped 4 bases from V and 2 bases from J, with 12 bases between. CDR1 is SGHRS and CDR2 is YFSETQ in the germline V gene. Here the CDR3 DNA reads TGCGCCAGCAGCAACCTAGCTGGTAACACCGGGGAGCTGTTTTTT. Translating it yields CASSNLAGNTGELFF.

This clonotype came up many times. This rearrangement joins TRBV5-1 to TRBJ2-7; D is possibly TRBD2 (5 bases). Germline CDR1 SGHRS, CDR2 YFSETQ. This CDR3 has 13 residues. V lost 2 bases and J 5 bases, leaving 11 bases between the germline ends. The CDR3 protein is CASSLPRGNEQYF. The CDR3 region has the DNA TGCGCCAGCAGCTTACCTCGGGGAAACGAGCAGTACTTC.

This clonotype was found many times. The J gene is TRBJ2-7, the V gene TRBV6-5; D is uncertain. CDR1 is MNHEY and CDR2 is SVGAGI in the germline V gene. CDR3 length equals 15 residues. Trimming removed 0 bases at V and 0 bases at J, with 9 bases between. Here the CDR3 reads CASSYSIPVSYEQYF. The CDR3 DNA sequence: TGTGCCAGCAGTTACTCGATACCAGTCTCCTACGAGCAGTACTTC.

The chain uses TRBV4-3 and TRBJ2-5, with D possibly being TRBD1 or TRBD2 (6 bases each). V dropped 6 bases and J dropped 5 bases, with 10 bases sitting between them. The germline V gene has CDR1 LGHNA and CDR2 YSLEER. This CDR3 has 12 residues. The CDR3 sequence is CASSRRGETQYF. CDR3 coding DNA: TGCGCCAGCAGTCGGAGGGGGGAGACCCAGTACTTC.

This clonotype was found many times. The V call is TRBV27, the J call TRBJ2-4; D tentatively fits TRBD1 or TRBD2 (5 bases each). Germline V gene lookup returns CDR1 MNHEY and CDR2 SMNVEV (reference sequence). V was pared by 8 bases and J by 1 base, with 9 bases between. The CDR3 spans 13 residues. The CDR3 here is CASGRDAKNIQYF. In DNA form, the CDR3 reads TGTGCCAGCGGCCGGGACGCCAAAAACATTCAGTACTTC.

CDR3 protein: CASSLVFGPGDEQYF. The CDR3 nucleotides are TGCGCCAGCAGCTTGGTGTTCGGTCCTGGGGACGAGCAGTACTTC. The chain combines TRBV5-1 with TRBJ2-7; D is uncertain. Trimming left V 0 bases short and J 5 bases short, with 15 bases between. CDR3 length: 15 amino acids. Germline loops: CDR1 SGHRS, CDR2 YFSETQ.

CDR3 DNA: TGTGCCAGCAGCCCCCGGACGGGACAGGGGGAAGAGACCCAGTACTTC. Residues: CASSPRTGQGEETQYF. This chain uses TRBV7-2 with TRBJ2-5, with 11 bases lining up with TRBD1. J gave up 3 bases and V 5 bases, and 8 bases lay outside the gene matches. The V gene's germline CDR1 is SGHTA and CDR2 FQGNSA. The length of the CDR3 is 16 residues. The variable domain in full, completed from reference TRBV7-2 and TRBJ2-5, reads GAGVSQSPSNKVTEKGKDVELRCDPISGHTALYWYRQSLGQGLEFLIYFQGNSAPDKSGLPSDRFSAERTGGSVSTLTIQRTQQEDSAVYLCASSPRTGQGEETQYFGPGTRLLVL.

Many counts were recorded for this clonotype. The CDR3 region has the DNA TGCAGTATGAAGGGGACTTTTGAGCAGTTCTTC. It translates to CSMKGTFEQFF. This sequence joins TRBV20-1 and TRBJ2-1, with D possibly being TRBD2 (6 bases). This CDR3 comprises 11 residues. The germline V and J ends were trimmed by 8 bases and 9 bases, with 14 bases remaining between them. Germline V gives CDR1 DFQATT, CDR2 SNEGSKA (reference sequence).

This clonotype was counted ten times or more. This chain joins TRBV3-1 and TRBJ2-3; 8 positions agree with TRBD2. V dropped 7 bases and J dropped 0; count of bases not matched to a gene: 15. Germline CDR1 and CDR2: LGHDT and YNNKEL (reference sequence). This CDR3 is 18 amino acids long. The CDR3, as DNA: TGTGCCAGCACCGTCTCAGGGTTCGGCGGGAGGAGCACAGATACGCAGTATTTT. It yields the protein CASTVSGFGGRSTDTQYF.

A word on this clonotype: An end of the junction does not agree with germline; a read error may underlie this. The V call is TRBV15, the J call TRBJ2-1; possibly TRBD2 for D (5 bases). This CDR3 has 17 residues. Germline loops: CDR1 LNHNV, CDR2 YYDKDF (reference sequence). CDR3 nucleotides: TGTGCCACCAGCAGAGATCTACAGCGGTACCCCTACAATGGGCAGTTCTTC. Translation: CATSRDLQRYPYNGQFF.

This clonotype was counted ten times or more. The CDR3 loop reads CASSSSGANTGELFF. The CDR3 region has the DNA TGTGCCAGCAGCTCTAGCGGGGCGAACACCGGGGAGCTGTTTTTT. This chain links TRBV7-2 with TRBJ2-2; TRBD2 matches 9 bases. Trimming cost V 4 bases and J 0 bases; bases outside gene matches: 0. This CDR3 has 15 amino acids. Per the germline V gene, CDR1 is SGHTA and CDR2 is FQGNSA.

The V call is TRBV2, the J call TRBJ2-3; 8 bases are shared with TRBD2. Losses at the gene ends were 8 bases for V and 2 bases for J; bases not matched to a gene: 12. The CDR3 spans 16 residues. Germline CDR1 and CDR2: SNHLY and FYNNEI. In nucleotides, the CDR3 is TGTGCCAGCCGAGGGTTAGCGGGGAGTACCACAGATACGCAGTATTTT. Its translation is CASRGLAGSTTDTQYF.

The gene calls are TRBV3-1 and TRBJ2-5; 8 bases line up with TRBD2. Trimming cost V 0 bases and J 5 bases; bases outside gene matches: 14. The germline V gene encodes CDR1 LGHDT and CDR2 YNNKEL (reference sequence). The CDR3 totals 18 residues. The CDR3 DNA reads TGTGCCAGCAGCCAAGATGACGTCGGGAGGGTATTTTGTGAGACCCAGTACTTC. Protein: CASSQDDVGRVFCETQYF.

There are many counts of this clonotype. This chain joins TRBV20-1 and TRBJ1-5; a weak D match, TRBD1 (5 bases). Germline loops: CDR1 DFQATT, CDR2 SNEGSKA (reference sequence). The CDR3 contains 15 residues. The germline V and J ends were trimmed by 1 base and 7 bases, with 17 bases remaining between them. In nucleotides, the CDR3 is TGCAGTGCTAGAGGTCCTATGGGGGGTTACCAGCCCCAGCATTTT. This translates into CSARGPMGGYQPQHF.

Ten or more counts support this clonotype. The V call is TRBV27, the J call TRBJ2-7, with D perhaps TRBD1 or TRBD2 (5 bases each). CDR3 length: 14 residues. CDR1 and CDR2 (germline): MNHEY, SMNVEV (reference sequence). V lost 5 bases, J lost 2 bases, and 13 bases lay in between. CDR3 protein: CASSLSRGAYEQYF. CDR3 sequence (DNA): TGTGCCAGCAGTCTCTCCAGAGGGGCCTACGAGCAGTACTTC.

This clonotype has ten or more counts. The CDR3 nucleotides are TGCGCCAGCAGCCAAGATCCCCTAGCGGGGGACTACAATGAGCAGTTCTTC. This encodes CASSQDPLAGDYNEQFF. The V and J genes are TRBV4-3 and TRBJ2-1; 10 nucleotides line up with TRBD2. CDR1 is LGHNA and CDR2 is YSLEER in the germline V gene. The CDR3 contains 17 residues. V gave up 0 bases and J gave up 3 bases; unmatched junction bases: 5.

At least ten counts were recorded for this clonotype. The chain couples TRBV7-4 to TRBJ1-4; 8 bases fit TRBD1. Per germline, CDR1 SGHVT and CDR2 SQSDAQ. V trimming: 5 bases; J trimming: 8 bases; junction bases outside the gene matches: 13. The CDR3 runs 16 residues. The CDR3 region is CASSLGRDRQKEKLFF. DNA of the CDR3: TGTGCCAGCAGCCTGGGTAGGGACAGGCAGAAGGAAAAACTGTTTTTT.

This clonotype occurred many times. The chain employs TRBV5-1 and TRBJ2-3; no clear D gene. Germline V gene sequence: CDR1 SGHRS, CDR2 YFSETQ. V was pared by 7 bases and J by 0 bases, with 12 bases between. CDR3 size: 14 residues. CDR3 protein: CASGLHSSTDTQYF. CDR3 nucleotide sequence: TGCGCCAGCGGTTTACACTCCAGCACAGATACGCAGTATTTT.

The V and J genes are TRBV20-1 and TRBJ2-1; 8 bases fit TRBD2. CDR1 is DFQATT, CDR2 SNEGSKA, per germline (reference sequence). The CDR3 spans 16 residues. V dropped 0 bases and J dropped 1; count of bases not matched to a gene: 5. The CDR3 region has the DNA TGCAGTGCTAGAGATGTGACTAGCGAGTCCTACAATGAGCAGTTCTTC. Protein: CSARDVTSESYNEQFF.

The chain employs TRBV3-1 and TRBJ2-5; 8 nucleotides agree with TRBD2. The CDR3 sequence is 16 residues long. V lost 4 bases, J lost 3 bases, and 10 bases stayed unmatched. The germline CDR1 and CDR2 sequences are LGHDT and YNNKEL (reference sequence). The CDR3 loop is CASSLVLAEIKETQYF. The CDR3 DNA is TGTGCCAGCAGCCTCGTACTAGCGGAAATTAAAGAGACCCAGTACTTC.

This clonotype was counted at least ten times. CDR3 sequence: CASSQKARGRAIDEQFF. Here the CDR3 DNA reads TGTGCCAGCAGTCAAAAGGCTCGCGGGAGGGCCATCGATGAGCAGTTCTTC. The genes are TRBV4-2 and TRBJ2-1; 9 bases map to TRBD2. This CDR3 region has 17 residues. Germline V gives CDR1 LGHNA, CDR2 YNFKEQ. Trimming took 6 bases from V and 8 from J; bases not matched to a gene: 17.

Many counts were recorded for this clonotype. The gene calls are TRBV15 and TRBJ2-7; 7 positions match TRBD1. The CDR3 is made up of 16 amino acids. Per germline, CDR1 LNHNV and CDR2 YYDKDF (reference sequence). V was clipped by 0 bases and J by 3 bases; unmatched bases: 8. The CDR3 sequence is CATSRDSGRTGYEQYF. The DNA of the CDR3 is TGTGCCACCAGCAGAGATTCCGGCAGGACAGGCTACGAGCAGTACTTC.

This clonotype was observed at least ten times. This chain joins TRBV4-1 and TRBJ2-4, with 7 bases matching TRBD2. The V gene end was trimmed by 4 bases and the J gene end by 3 bases; junction bases not matched to a gene: 6. This CDR3 has 15 residues. The V gene's germline CDR1 is MGHRA and CDR2 YSYEKL. CDR3 protein: CASSLGLVGKNIQYF. The CDR3 region has the DNA TGCGCCAGCAGCCTCGGACTAGTCGGCAAAAACATTCAGTACTTC.

The table lists this clonotype with many counts. The gene calls are TRBV4-3 and TRBJ1-4, with no clear D. This CDR3 has 17 residues. CDR1 and CDR2 from the germline V gene are LGHNA and YSLEER. Trimming left V 0 bases short and J 3 bases short, with 14 bases between. The CDR3 loop is CASSQDREGTPNEKLFF. As DNA, the CDR3 is TGCGCCAGCAGCCAAGATCGGGAGGGCACTCCTAATGAAAAACTGTTTTTT.